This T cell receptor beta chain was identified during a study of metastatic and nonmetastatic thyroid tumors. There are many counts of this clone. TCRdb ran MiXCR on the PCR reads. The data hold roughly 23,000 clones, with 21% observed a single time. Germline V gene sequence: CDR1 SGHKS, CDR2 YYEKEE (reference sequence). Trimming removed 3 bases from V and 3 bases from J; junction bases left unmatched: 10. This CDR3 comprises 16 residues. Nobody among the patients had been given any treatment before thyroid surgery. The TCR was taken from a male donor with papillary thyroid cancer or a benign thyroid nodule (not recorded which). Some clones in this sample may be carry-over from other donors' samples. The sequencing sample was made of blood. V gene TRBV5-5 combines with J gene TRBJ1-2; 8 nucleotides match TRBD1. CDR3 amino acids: CASSSQGGQGYYGYTF. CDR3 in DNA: TGTGCCAGCAGCTCCCAAGGAGGACAGGGATACTATGGCTACACCTTC.